This T cell receptor beta chain came from a study of control samples from healthy donors and cancer patients. Sequenced by immunoSEQ multiplex PCR; TCRdb stores in-frame clones only, minus some. The sample carries 90,000 to 100,000 clones, around 80% recorded once. Germline V lookup: CDR1 SGHRS, CDR2 YFSETQ. This CDR3 spans 15 amino acids. Losses at the gene ends were 4 bases for V and 3 bases for J; bases not matched to a gene: 7. The material sequenced was blood. This chain links TRBV5-1 with TRBJ2-3; 8 bases fit TRBD1. The sequence came from a woman in her twenties or thirties in good health. The DNA of the CDR3 is TGCGCCAGCAGCCTCCGGACAGGGCCGACAGATACGCAGTATTTT. Its protein is CASSLRTGPTDTQYF.